This is a list of T cell receptor beta chains from one sample in a study of cytomegalovirus exposure and HLA in healthy donors. Assay used: immunoSEQ multiplex PCR; TCRdb lists only in-frame clones, some missing. Of 110,000 or so clones listed, 77% are singletons. The sequencing input was PBMCs. The receptors were gathered from a man aged 35 to 55 in good health and CMV-seropositive. The CDR3 runs from the conserved cysteine through the conserved F or W. D genes are given only for firm matches. A clone size is listed for some rows: how often the clone was seen (once, few, many), or a class if it is expanded.

d_call clone_size j_call v_call cdr3_nt cdr3_aa
- few TRBJ2-4 TRBV19 TGTGCCAGTAGCCCCCTTCGGACAGATATCATTCAGTACTTC CASSPLRTDIIQYF
TRBD1 - TRBJ1-4 TRBV18 TGTGCCAGCTCACCCAGGGGGGATAATGAAAAACTGTTTTTT CASSPRGDNEKLFF
TRBD2 - TRBJ2-5 TRBV2 TGTGCCAGCGAACCCCCCGAGCGGCTAGCGGGGGGGCAAGAGACCCAGTACTTC CASEPPERLAGGQETQYF
TRBD1 - TRBJ2-7 TRBV5-4 TGTGCCAATCCTAGGCCGGACAGGGGGCATGTCGACGAGCAGTACTTC CANPRPDRGHVDEQYF
- - TRBJ2-1 TRBV2 TGTGCCAGCATTCTCGGGGTTTCCTCCTACAATGAGCAGTTCTTC CASILGVSSYNEQFF
TRBD1 medium-sized TRBJ2-5 TRBV6-6 TGTGCCAGCAGTTCGGGACAGCAAGAGACCCAGTACTTC CASSSGQQETQYF
- - TRBJ2-3 TRBV7-2 TGTGCCAGCAGCGCCTCAGGGGGGACAGATACGCAGTATTTT CASSASGGTDTQYF
TRBD2 once TRBJ2-5 TRBV5-1 TGCGCCAGCAGCTTGGCGGTGTCTAGCGGGGGAGAAGAGACCCAGTACTTC CASSLAVSSGGEETQYF
- - TRBJ1-1 TRBV20-1 TGCAGTGCATACACGAACACTGAAGCTTTCTTT CSAYTNTEAFF
TRBD1 - TRBJ1-2 TRBV9 TGTGCCAGCAGCGCGGACAGGGACTATGGCTACACCTTC CASSADRDYGYTF